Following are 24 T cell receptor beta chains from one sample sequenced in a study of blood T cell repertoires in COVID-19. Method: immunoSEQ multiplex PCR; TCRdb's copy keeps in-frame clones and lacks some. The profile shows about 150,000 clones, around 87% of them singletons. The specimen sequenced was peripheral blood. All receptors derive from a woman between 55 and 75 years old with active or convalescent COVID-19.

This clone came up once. The CDR3 loop reads CAASLYTGELFF. Written as DNA, the CDR3 is TGTGCCGCGTCGTTATACACCGGGGAGCTGTTTTTT. This chain connects TRBV15 to TRBJ2-2; D call uncertain. V was cut by 11 bases and J by 3 bases, with 10 bases left in between. The CDR3 loop spans 12 amino acids. Germline CDR1 reads LNHNV; CDR2 reads YYDKDF (reference sequence).

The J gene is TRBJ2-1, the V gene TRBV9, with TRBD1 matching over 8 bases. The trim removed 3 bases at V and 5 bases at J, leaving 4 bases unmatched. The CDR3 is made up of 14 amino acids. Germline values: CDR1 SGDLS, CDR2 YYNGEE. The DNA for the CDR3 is TGTGCCAGCAGCGAACTGGGACAGGACAATGAGCAGTTCTTC. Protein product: CASSELGQDNEQFF.

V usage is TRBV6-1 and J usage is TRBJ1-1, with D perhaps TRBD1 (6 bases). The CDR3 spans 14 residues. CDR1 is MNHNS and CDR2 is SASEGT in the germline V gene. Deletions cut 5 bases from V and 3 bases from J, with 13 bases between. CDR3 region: CASSFKGGDTEAFF. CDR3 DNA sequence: TGTGCCAGCAGTTTCAAAGGGGGGGACACTGAAGCTTTCTTT.

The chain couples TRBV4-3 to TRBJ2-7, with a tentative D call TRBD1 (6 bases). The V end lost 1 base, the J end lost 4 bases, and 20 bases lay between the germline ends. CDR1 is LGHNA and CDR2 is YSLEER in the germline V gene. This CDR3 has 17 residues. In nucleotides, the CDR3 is TGCGCCAGCAGCCAAGCCTCGGTCAGAGGACAGTCATACGAGCAGTACTTC. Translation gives CASSQASVRGQSYEQYF.

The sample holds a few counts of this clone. The CDR3 here is CASSSGLGGEANYGYTF. Here the CDR3 DNA reads TGTGCCAGCAGCTCCGGCCTCGGTGGCGAGGCTAACTATGGCTACACCTTC. The chain has TRBV7-9 and TRBJ1-2; D not resolved. The ends were cut back, 4 bases at V and 0 bases at J, with 18 bases in the middle. The CDR3 spans 17 residues. CDR1 and CDR2 from the germline V gene are SEHNR and FQNEAQ (reference sequence).

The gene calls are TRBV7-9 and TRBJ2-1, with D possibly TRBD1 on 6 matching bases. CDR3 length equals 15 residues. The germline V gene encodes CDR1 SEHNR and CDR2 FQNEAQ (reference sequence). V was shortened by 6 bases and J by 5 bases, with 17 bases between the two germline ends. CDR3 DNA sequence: TGTGCCAGCAGTCGTATTGGGGGCGGAAACAATGAGCAGTTCTTC. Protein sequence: CASSRIGGGNNEQFF.

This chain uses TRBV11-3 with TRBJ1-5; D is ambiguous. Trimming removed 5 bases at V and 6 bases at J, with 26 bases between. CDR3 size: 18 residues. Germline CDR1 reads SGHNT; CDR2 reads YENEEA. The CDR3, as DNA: TGTGCCAGCAGCCGCCACCTACTTCTAGTGGCCCGGAGTCAGCCCCAGCATTTT. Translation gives CASSRHLLLVARSQPQHF.

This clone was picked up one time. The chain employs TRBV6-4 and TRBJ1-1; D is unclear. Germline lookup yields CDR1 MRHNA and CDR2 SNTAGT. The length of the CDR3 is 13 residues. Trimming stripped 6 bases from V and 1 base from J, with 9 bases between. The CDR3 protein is CASRMEGNTEAFF. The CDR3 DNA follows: TGTGCCAGCAGGATGGAGGGGAACACTGAAGCTTTCTTT.

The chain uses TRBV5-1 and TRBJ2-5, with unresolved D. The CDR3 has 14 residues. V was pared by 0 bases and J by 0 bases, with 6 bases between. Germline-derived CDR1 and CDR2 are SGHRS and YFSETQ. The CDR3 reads CASSLGANQETQYF. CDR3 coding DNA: TGCGCCAGCAGCTTGGGGGCGAACCAAGAGACCCAGTACTTC.

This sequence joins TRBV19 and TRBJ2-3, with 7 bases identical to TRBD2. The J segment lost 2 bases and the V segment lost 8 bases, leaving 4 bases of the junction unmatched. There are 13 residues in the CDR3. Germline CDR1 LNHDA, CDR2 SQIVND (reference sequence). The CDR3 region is CASGRVDTDTQYF. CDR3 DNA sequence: TGTGCCAGTGGGAGGGTGGACACAGATACGCAGTATTTT.

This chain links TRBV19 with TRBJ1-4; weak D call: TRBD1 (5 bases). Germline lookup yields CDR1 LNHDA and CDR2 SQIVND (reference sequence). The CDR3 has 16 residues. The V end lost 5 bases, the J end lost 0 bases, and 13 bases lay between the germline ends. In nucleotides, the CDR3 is TGTGCCAGTAGTCCGGGACTGCTACCAACTAATGAAAAACTGTTTTTT. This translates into CASSPGLLPTNEKLFF.

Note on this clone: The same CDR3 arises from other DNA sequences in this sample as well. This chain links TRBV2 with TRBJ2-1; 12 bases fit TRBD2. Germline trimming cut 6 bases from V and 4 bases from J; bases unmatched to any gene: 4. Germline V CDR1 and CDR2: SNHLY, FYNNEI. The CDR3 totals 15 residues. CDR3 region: CASSAGLAGYNEQFF. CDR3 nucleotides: TGTGCCAGCAGCGCAGGACTAGCGGGGTACAATGAGCAGTTCTTC.

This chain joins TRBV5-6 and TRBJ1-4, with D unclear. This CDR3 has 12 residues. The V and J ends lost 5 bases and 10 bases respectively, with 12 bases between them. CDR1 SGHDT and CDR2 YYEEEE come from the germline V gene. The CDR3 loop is CASSFGGLKLFF. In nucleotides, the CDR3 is TGTGCCAGCAGTTTTGGAGGGCTAAAACTGTTTTTT.

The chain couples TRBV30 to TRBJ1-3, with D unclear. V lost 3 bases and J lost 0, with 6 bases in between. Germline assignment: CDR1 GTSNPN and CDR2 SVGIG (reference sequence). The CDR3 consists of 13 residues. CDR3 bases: TGTGCCTGGAGCCCTGTCTCTGGAAACACCATATATTTT. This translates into CAWSPVSGNTIYF.

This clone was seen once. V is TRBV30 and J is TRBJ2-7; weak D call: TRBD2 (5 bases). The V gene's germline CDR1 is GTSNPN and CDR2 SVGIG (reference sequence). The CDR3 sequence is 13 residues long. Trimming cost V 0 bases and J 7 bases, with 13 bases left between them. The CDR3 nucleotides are TGTGCCTGGAGTGTAGTGGGAGCTTCTGAGCAGTACTTC. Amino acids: CAWSVVGASEQYF.

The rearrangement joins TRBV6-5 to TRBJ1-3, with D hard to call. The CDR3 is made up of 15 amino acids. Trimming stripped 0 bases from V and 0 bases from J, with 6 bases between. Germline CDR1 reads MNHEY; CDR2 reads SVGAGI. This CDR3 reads CASSYSFHSGNTIYF. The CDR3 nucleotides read TGTGCCAGCAGTTACTCGTTCCACTCTGGAAACACCATATATTTT.

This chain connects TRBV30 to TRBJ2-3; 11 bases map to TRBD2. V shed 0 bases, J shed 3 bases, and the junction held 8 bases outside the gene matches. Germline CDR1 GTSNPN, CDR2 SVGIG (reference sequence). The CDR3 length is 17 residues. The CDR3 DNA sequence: TGTGCCTGGAGTGTACTAGCGGGGGCCTTGGGGACAGATACGCAGTATTTT. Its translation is CAWSVLAGALGTDTQYF.

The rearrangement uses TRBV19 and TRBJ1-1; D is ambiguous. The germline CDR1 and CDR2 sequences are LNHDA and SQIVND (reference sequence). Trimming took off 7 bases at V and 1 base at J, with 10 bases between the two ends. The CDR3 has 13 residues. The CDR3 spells CASTPSPNTEAFF. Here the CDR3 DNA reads TGTGCCAGTACCCCGAGCCCGAACACTGAAGCTTTCTTT.

The DNA for the CDR3 is TGTGCCAGCAGTGCTGGACACGGTGAGTCCTACGAGCAGTACTTC. Protein sequence: CASSAGHGESYEQYF. The chain recombines TRBV2 with TRBJ2-7; D possibly corresponds to TRBD1 (5 bases). Germline CDR1 and CDR2: SNHLY and FYNNEI. This CDR3 has 15 residues. V was trimmed by 4 bases and J by 1 base, leaving 14 bases between them.

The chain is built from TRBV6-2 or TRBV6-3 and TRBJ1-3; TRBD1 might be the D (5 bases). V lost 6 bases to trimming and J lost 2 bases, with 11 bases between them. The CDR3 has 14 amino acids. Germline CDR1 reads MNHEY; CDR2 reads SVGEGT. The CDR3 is CASSPSGPGNTIYF. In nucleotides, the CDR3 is TGTGCCAGCAGCCCCTCAGGGCCTGGAAACACCATATATTTT.

CDR3: CSVAGQGATYGYTF. The CDR3 DNA reads as TGCAGCGTTGCGGGACAGGGGGCGACCTATGGCTACACCTTC. This chain connects TRBV29-1 to TRBJ1-2, with 12 bases that match TRBD1. J was trimmed by 4 bases and V by 4 bases; bases with no gene match: 4. The germline V gene encodes CDR1 SQVTM and CDR2 ANQGSEA. The CDR3 runs 14 residues.

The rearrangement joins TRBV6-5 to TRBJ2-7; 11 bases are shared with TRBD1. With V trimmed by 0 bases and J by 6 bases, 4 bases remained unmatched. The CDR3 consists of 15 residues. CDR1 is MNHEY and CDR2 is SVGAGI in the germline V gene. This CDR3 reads CASSYSGTGGREQYF. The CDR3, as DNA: TGTGCCAGCAGTTACTCCGGGACAGGGGGACGCGAGCAGTACTTC.

The CDR3 protein is CASSSGLMNTEAFF. CDR3 coding DNA: TGCGCCAGCAGCTCGGGACTCATGAACACTGAAGCTTTCTTT. This chain uses TRBV5-1 with TRBJ1-1; D is perhaps TRBD1 (5 bases). Trimming removed 3 bases from V and 0 bases from J, with 9 bases in between. This CDR3 region has 14 residues. The germline V gene encodes CDR1 SGHRS and CDR2 YFSETQ.

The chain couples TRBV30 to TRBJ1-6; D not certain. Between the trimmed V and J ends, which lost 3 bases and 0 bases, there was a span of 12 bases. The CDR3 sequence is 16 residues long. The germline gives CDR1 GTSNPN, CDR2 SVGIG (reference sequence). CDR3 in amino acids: CAWRHSWSSYNSPLHF. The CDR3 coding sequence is TGTGCCTGGAGGCACTCCTGGAGCTCCTATAATTCACCCCTCCACTTT.